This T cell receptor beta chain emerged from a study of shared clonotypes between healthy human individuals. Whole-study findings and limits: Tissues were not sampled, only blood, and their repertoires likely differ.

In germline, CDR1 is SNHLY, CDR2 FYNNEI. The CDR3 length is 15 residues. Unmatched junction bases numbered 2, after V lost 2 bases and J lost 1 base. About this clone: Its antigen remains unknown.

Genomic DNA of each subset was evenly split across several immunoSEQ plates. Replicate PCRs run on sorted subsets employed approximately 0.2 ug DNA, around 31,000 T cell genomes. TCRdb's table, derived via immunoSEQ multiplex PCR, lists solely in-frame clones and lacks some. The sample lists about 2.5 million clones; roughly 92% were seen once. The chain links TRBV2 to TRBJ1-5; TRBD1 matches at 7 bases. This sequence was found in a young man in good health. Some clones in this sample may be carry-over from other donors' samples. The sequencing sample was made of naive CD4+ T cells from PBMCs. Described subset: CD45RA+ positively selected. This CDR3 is CASSEPGGSNQPQHF. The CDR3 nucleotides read TGTGCCAGCAGTGAACCAGGGGGGAGCAATCAGCCCCAGCATTTT.